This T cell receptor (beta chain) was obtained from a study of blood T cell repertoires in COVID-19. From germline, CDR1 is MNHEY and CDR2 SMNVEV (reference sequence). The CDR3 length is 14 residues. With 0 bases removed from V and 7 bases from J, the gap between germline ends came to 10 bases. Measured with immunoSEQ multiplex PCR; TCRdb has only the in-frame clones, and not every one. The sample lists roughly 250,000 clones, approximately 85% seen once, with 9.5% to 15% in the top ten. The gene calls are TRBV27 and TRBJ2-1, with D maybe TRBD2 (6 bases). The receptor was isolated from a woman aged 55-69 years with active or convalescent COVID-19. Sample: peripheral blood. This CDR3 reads CASSLSIGRNEQFF. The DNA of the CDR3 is TGTGCCAGCAGTTTATCGATAGGGAGGAATGAGCAGTTCTTC.